This TCR beta chain was sequenced for a study of shared clonotypes between healthy human individuals (dated by TCRdb to about 2020). With respect to the entire study: The cohort comprised two women and a few men aged 18 to 49 years. Between about 0.9 and 8.9 billion PBMCs per donor were obtained by leukapheresis. Blood TCR repertoires of roughly five healthy adults were deeply sequenced to estimate repertoire size and the extent of clonotype sharing between individuals. Per donor, three plates each were used for CD4 naive and CD4 memory, two for CD8 naive, and one for CD8 memory. Different laboratories and diverse techniques were used to prepare libraries and sequence TCR repertoires, to increase sequencing depth and limit assay-specific biases. The paper's findings and limits, for the study overall: Compared with non-shared clonotypes, the clonotypes found in all four sorted-subset donors had higher generation probabilities. Because the study included a small number of donors, the genetic and exposure-history diversity represented was limited. Pairwise subsampling indicated that sequencing depth was expected to affect the degree of clonotype sharing among donors. Rarefaction of sorted-subset datasets indicated incomplete sequencing despite the large sequencing depth. Naive subsets generally had larger estimated clonotype richness than memory subsets did. Only blood was sampled, and tissue TCR repertoires likely differ from those in blood. About 5% of naive CD4, approximately 3.7% of naive CD8, about 2.1% of memory CD4, and about 0.4% of memory CD8 clonotypes were shared across several donors.

The donors were healthy, HIV-negative adults who had no recently reported acute infections or vaccinations. Only Caucasian adults living in Nashville, Tennessee, USA were represented among the donors. CD4+ T cells were enriched by magnetic negative selection; naive cells were then positively selected on CD45RA, and the negative fraction formed the memory subset. After blood collection by leukapheresis, PBMCs were isolated using Ficoll-Histopaque density gradient centrifugation and then cryopreserved in the vapor phase of liquid nitrogen. Analytical flow cytometry was used to check the purity and quantity of every magnetically sorted T cell population. Genomic DNA was isolated from each sorted fraction and quantified by UV absorbance on a Nanodrop 2000c. For this clone: Its antigen has not been determined. Base qualities were left out, and no much larger clone turns up one base away.

TCR CDR3 regions were amplified from genomic DNA by multiplex PCR using the deep immunoSEQ assay. Extracted genomic DNA from each cell subset was spread evenly across all wells of several immunoSEQ 96-well plates, with each plate serving as a replicate. For sorted subsets, around 200 ng genomic DNA, equal to about 30,000 T cell genomes, was loaded into each replicate PCR. The purified libraries were quantified using a Qubit 3.0 fluorometer, sized with a Bioanalyzer 2100, and then quantified again using the KAPA Library Quantification kit. A separate single-read 150-cycle Illumina NextSeq 550 flow cell was used to sequence each immunoSEQ 96-well plate. Regarding the original processing steps: Because only junctional sequences without quality scores were contained in the immunoSEQ output, filtering matching that applied to full-length reads could not be performed. Sequences were annotated with PyIR, a Python wrapper for IgBLAST v1.9, using IMGT germline references to assign V/J genes and CDR3. Reads were filtered out if the reads had weak V/J assignments (E-value above 1e-6), no CDR3, stop codons, out-of-frame junctions, or ambiguous translated residues. V3J clonotypes were defined by identical inferred V gene, J gene, and CDR3 amino acid sequence. The percentage overlap between two repertoires was calculated by dividing the number of shared unique clonotypes by the size of the smaller repertoire. Three approaches were used to assess repertoire richness: RTK rarefaction, the Chao1 estimator, and Recon v2.1 estimates of unobserved clonotypes. For all TCRbeta clonotypes obtained by the gDNA method from several donors, generation probabilities were computed with OLGA. Drawn from immuneACCESS, this table holds only the in-frame rearrangements with V and J called that TCRdb kept. Clones are partly lost; checked studies trace under half to an unresolved V gene and leave the rest unexplained. D and trimming were read from the DNA, whereas the V and J calls and clone size are those reported in that table. The sample records 1.6 million or so clones, around 97% of which are singletons. The top ten clonotypes cover about 1.2% of the sample.

The clonotype comes from a young man in good health. Sample: naive CD4+ T cells sorted from blood. The meaning of the sample's cell subset or site label: CD45RA+ positively selected.

The DNA is as follows: TGTGCCAGTAGTAGGATAGGGCAAAATCAGCCCCAGCATTTT. The encoded protein is CASSRIGQNQPQHF. The chain employs TRBV19 and TRBJ1-5; the D gene is not confidently resolved. The junction shows trimming of 4 bases on V and 4 bases on J, plus 11 bases between the germline ends. The CDR3 numbers 14 residues from cysteine through phenylalanine. Only the CDR3 portion is preserved as DNA: 42 bases, with reading frame beginning at the first base. Looking up the germline V gene (reference sequence) yields CDR1 LNHDA and CDR2 SQIVND.